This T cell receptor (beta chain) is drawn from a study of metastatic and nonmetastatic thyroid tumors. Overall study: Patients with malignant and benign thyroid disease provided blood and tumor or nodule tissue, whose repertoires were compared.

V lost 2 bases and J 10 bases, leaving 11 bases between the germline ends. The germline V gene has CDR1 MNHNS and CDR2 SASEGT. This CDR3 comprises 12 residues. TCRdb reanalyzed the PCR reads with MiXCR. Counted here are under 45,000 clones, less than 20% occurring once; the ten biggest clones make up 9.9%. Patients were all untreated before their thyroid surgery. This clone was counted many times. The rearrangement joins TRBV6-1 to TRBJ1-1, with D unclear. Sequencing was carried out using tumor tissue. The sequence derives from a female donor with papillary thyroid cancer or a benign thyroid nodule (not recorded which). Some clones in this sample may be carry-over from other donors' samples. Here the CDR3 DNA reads TGTGCCAGCAGTGAATACGGCGAGCGAGCTTTCTTT. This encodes CASSEYGERAFF.